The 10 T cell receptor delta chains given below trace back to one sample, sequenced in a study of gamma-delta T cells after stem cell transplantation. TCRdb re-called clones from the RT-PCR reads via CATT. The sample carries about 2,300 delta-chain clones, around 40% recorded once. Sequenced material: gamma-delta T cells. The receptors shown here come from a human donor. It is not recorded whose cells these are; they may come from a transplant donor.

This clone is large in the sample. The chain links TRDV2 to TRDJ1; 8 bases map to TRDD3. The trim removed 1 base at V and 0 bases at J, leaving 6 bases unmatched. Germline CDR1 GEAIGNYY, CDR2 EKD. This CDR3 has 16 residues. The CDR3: CACDTLGDSYTDKLIF. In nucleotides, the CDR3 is TGTGCCTGTGACACGTTGGGGGATTCGTACACCGATAAACTCATCTTT.

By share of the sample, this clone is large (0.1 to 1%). DNA of the CDR3: TGTGCCTGTGACCCGGTGGGGATAGGTCCCGATAAACTCATCTTT. Protein: CACDPVGIGPDKLIF. The V call is TRDV2, the J call TRDJ1, with 7 bases matching TRDD3. Per germline, CDR1 GEAIGNYY and CDR2 EKD. J gave up 3 bases and V 3 bases, and 9 bases lay outside the gene matches. The CDR3 sequence is 15 residues long.

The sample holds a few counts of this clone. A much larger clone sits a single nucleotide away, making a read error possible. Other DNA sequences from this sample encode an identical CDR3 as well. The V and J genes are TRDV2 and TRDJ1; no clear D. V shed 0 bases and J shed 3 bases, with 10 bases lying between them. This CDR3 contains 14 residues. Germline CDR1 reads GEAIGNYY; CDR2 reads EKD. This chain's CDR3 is CACDTLLVSDKLIF. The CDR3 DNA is TGTGCCTGTGACACCCTCCTGGTGTCCGATAAACTCATCTTT.

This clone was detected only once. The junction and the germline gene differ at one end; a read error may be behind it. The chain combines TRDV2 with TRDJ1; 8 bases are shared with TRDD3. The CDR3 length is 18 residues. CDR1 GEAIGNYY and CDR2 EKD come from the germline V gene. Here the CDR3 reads CACDTLDRRGYMGDKPIF. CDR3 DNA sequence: TGTGCCTGTGACACCTTAGACCGAAGGGGATACATGGGCGATAAACCCATCTTT.

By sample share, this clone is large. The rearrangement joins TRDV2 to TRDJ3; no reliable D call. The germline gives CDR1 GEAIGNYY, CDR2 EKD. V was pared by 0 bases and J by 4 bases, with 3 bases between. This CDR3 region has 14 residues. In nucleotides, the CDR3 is TGTGCCTGTGACACCGTGTGGGACACCCGACAGATGTTTTTC. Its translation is CACDTVWDTRQMFF.

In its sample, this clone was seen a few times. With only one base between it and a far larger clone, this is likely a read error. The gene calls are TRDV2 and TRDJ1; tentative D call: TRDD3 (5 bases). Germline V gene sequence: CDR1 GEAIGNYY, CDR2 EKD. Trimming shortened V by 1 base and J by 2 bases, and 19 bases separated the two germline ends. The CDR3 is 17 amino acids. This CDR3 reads CACDTRAPDGGTDKLIF. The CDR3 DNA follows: TGTGCCTGTGACACGCGGGCCCCCGACGGGGGGACCGATAAACTCATCTTT.

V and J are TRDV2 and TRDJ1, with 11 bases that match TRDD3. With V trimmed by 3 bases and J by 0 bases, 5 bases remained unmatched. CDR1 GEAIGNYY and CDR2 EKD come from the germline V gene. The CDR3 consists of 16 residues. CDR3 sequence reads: CACDPLGDTHTDKLIF. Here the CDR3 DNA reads TGTGCCTGTGACCCGCTGGGGGATACTCACACCGATAAACTCATCTTT.

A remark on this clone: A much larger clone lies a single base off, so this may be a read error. The CDR3 loop is CARDTILGDTSLTAQLFF. In nucleotides, the CDR3 is TGTGCCCGTGACACGATTCTGGGGGATACGTCCTTGACAGCACAACTCTTCTTT. The chain links TRDV2 to TRDJ2; 12 nucleotides align to TRDD3. From germline, CDR1 is GEAIGNYY and CDR2 EKD. The CDR3 totals 18 residues.

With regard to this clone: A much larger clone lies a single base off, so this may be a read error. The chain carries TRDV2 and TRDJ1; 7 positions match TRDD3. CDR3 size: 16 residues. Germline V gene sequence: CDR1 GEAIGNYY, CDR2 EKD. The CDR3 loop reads CARDTLVGEYTDKLIF. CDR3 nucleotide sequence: TGTGCCCGTGACACCTTGGTGGGGGAATACACCGATAAACTCATCTTT.

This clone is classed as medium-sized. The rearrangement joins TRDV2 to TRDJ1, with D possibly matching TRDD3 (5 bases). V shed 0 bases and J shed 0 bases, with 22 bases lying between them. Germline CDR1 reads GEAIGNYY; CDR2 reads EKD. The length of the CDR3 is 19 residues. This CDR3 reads CACDTVSVRGVYYTDKLIF. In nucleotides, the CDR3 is TGTGCCTGTGACACCGTTTCGGTTCGTGGGGTTTATTACACCGATAAACTCATCTTT.